A single count supports the clone carrying this TCR beta chain. The antigen is undetermined. Per the germline V gene, CDR1 is SGDLS and CDR2 is YYNGEE. Between the trimmed V and J ends, which lost 4 bases and 0 bases, there was a span of 17 bases. The CDR3 extends over 17 amino acids. These data belong to a study of T cell clonotyping in hematopoietic cell transplantation. The protocol was immunoSEQ multiplex PCR, while the TCRdb copy is restricted to in-frame clones and leaves out a portion. The table includes about 900 clones, about 95% detected once. General observations from the study: Few recipient clonotypes overlapped donors; over 95% were de novo at given depth. No sorting was done, leaving CD4 and CD8 contributions mixed. Pathologically expanded recipient clonotypes increased progressively from day 30 to day 180 as diversity fell. Broader posttransplant TCR repertoire diversity was predicted by graft donor and pretransplant recipient Inverse Simpson Index values.

Here the sequenced sample was peripheral blood mononuclear cells, taken 180 days after allogeneic stem cell transplant. V and J are TRBV9 and TRBJ2-4; D is unresolved. The sequence was obtained from a male patient between 60 and 69 years old who had an allogeneic stem cell transplant from an unrelated donor, so T cells may come from the graft donor. Some clones in this sample may be carry-over from other donors' samples. CDR3 in DNA: TGTGCCAGCAGCCCTAACGACCGACATCTAGCCAAAAACATTCAGTACTTC. Translating gives CASSPNDRHLAKNIQYF.